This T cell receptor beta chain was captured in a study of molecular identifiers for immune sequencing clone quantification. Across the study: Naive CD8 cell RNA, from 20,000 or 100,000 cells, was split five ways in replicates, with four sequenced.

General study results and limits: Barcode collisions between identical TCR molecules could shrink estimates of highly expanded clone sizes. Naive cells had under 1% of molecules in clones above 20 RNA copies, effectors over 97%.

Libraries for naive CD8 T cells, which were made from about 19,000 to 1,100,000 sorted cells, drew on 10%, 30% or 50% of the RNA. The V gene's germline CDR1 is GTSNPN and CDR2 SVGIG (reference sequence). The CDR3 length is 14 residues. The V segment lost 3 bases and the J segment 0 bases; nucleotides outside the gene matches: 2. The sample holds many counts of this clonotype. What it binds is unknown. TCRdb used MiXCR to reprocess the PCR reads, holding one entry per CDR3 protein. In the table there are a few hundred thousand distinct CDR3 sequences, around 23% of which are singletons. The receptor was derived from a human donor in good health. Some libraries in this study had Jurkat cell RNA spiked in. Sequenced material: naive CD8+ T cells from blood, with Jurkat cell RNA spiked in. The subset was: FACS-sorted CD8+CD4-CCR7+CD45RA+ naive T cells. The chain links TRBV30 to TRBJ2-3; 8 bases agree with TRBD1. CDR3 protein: CAWSQGASTDTQYF. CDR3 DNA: TGTGCCTGGAGCCAGGGGGCTAGCACAGATACGCAGTATTTT.